Below, 25 T cell receptor beta chains from the same sample are listed, as sequenced in a study of blood T cell repertoires in COVID-19. Assay used: immunoSEQ multiplex PCR; TCRdb lists only in-frame clones, some missing. This table has 200,000 to 300,000 clones, around nine tenths appearing once. Sequencing was performed on peripheral blood. The receptors stem from a young man with COVID-19, enrolled during active disease.

The rearrangement links TRBV10-3 to TRBJ1-3; D is unclear. V was clipped by 4 bases and J by 3 bases, with 7 bases between them. CDR1 ENHRY and CDR2 SYGVKD come from the germline V gene. This CDR3 comprises 13 residues. The CDR3 sequence: CAISAANGNTIYF. The DNA for the CDR3 is TGTGCCATCAGTGCTGCGAATGGAAACACCATATATTTT.

The genes are TRBV4-1 and TRBJ2-2; TRBD1 matches at 7 bases. Germline CDR1 MGHRA, CDR2 YSYEKL. This CDR3 has 17 amino acids. V dropped 0 bases and J dropped 5; count of bases not matched to a gene: 9. The CDR3 spells CASSQEGTARATGELFF. The CDR3, as DNA: TGCGCCAGCAGCCAAGAAGGGACAGCCCGGGCAACCGGGGAGCTGTTTTTT.

The genes are TRBV7-9 and TRBJ2-3; a possible D gene is TRBD1 (6 bases). This CDR3 is built from 14 residues. Trimming pared 5 bases from V and 1 base from J, leaving 10 bases between. Germline assignment: CDR1 SEHNR and CDR2 FQNEAQ (reference sequence). The CDR3 region has the DNA TGTGCCAGCAGCCAGGGGTCCGGCACAGATACGCAGTATTTT. It is translated as CASSQGSGTDTQYF.

The chain couples TRBV19 to TRBJ2-7; TRBD1 matches at 8 bases. The germline CDR1 and CDR2 sequences are LNHDA and SQIVND (reference sequence). The CDR3 covers 15 residues. V trimming: 3 bases; J trimming: 4 bases; junction bases outside the gene matches: 8. The CDR3 protein is CASSIVGRGLYEQYF. CDR3 in DNA: TGTGCCAGTAGTATTGTCGGCAGGGGGCTGTACGAGCAGTACTTC.

The chain uses TRBV30 and TRBJ1-1; 7 bases agree with TRBD1. The length of the CDR3 is 14 residues. CDR1 is GTSNPN and CDR2 is SVGIG in the germline V gene (reference sequence). V was pared by 0 bases and J by 1 base, with 2 bases of the junction left unmatched. CDR3 sequence: CAWSVEGANTEAFF. The CDR3 nucleotides are TGTGCCTGGAGTGTAGAGGGGGCGAACACTGAAGCTTTCTTT.

The CDR3 sequence: CAISERGGQGAGELFF. The CDR3 DNA is TGTGCCATCAGTGAGAGAGGGGGACAGGGTGCCGGGGAGCTGTTTTTT. The chain links TRBV10-3 to TRBJ2-2; TRBD1 agrees at 9 bases. This CDR3 comprises 16 residues. Germline CDR1 is ENHRY and CDR2 is SYGVKD. Trimming cost V 2 bases and J 6 bases; bases outside gene matches: 7.

As concerns this clone: Other nucleotide sequences from this sample produce the same CDR3. This chain uses TRBV9 with TRBJ2-3, with a possible D match to TRBD1 (6 bases). This CDR3 spans 14 amino acids. The V gene lost 7 bases and the J gene lost 0 bases, with 12 bases spanning the gap. Germline V lookup: CDR1 SGDLS, CDR2 YYNGEE. CDR3 nucleotide sequence: TGTGCCAGCTCGAGGGACACCAGCACAGATACGCAGTATTTT. Protein sequence: CASSRDTSTDTQYF.

The rearrangement links TRBV6-5 to TRBJ1-1; TRBD1 might be the D (5 bases). Germline CDR1 reads MNHEY; CDR2 reads SVGAGI. The CDR3 consists of 14 residues. The V and J ends lost 3 bases and 0 bases respectively, with 8 bases between them. CDR3 DNA sequence: TGTGCCAGCAGTTATGACAGCATGAACACTGAAGCTTTCTTT. This gives the protein CASSYDSMNTEAFF.

The rearrangement joins TRBV7-9 to TRBJ2-3; 7 nucleotides align to TRBD2. V shed 1 base, J shed 0 bases, and the junction held 4 bases outside the gene matches. CDR1 SEHNR and CDR2 FQNEAQ come from the germline V gene (reference sequence). This CDR3 region has 16 residues. The CDR3 bases are TGTGCCAGCAGCTTAGGTGCTAGCGGAAGCACAGATACGCAGTATTTT. This encodes CASSLGASGSTDTQYF.

The chain uses TRBV6-1 and TRBJ2-3; a weak D match, TRBD2 (6 bases). V was trimmed by 2 bases and J by 5 bases, leaving 17 bases between them. The CDR3 totals 16 residues. CDR1 is MNHNS, CDR2 SASEGT, per germline. CDR3 residues: CASSEIPAGRGDTQYF. The DNA of the CDR3 is TGTGCCAGCAGTGAAATCCCCGCCGGGCGGGGAGATACGCAGTATTTT.

The chain employs TRBV13 and TRBJ2-1; TRBD2 might be the D (5 bases). Trimming took off 4 bases at V and 0 bases at J, with 13 bases between the two ends. Germline values: CDR1 PRHDT, CDR2 FYEKMQ (reference sequence). The CDR3 consists of 16 residues. The CDR3 DNA reads TGTGCCAGCAGCTCAAGACTATCGAGCTCCTACAATGAGCAGTTCTTC. Translating it yields CASSSRLSSSYNEQFF.

This chain connects TRBV6-5 to TRBJ1-2, with a tentative D call TRBD1 (5 bases). V lost 8 bases to trimming and J lost 0 bases, with 10 bases between them. CDR3 length: 13 residues. The germline gives CDR1 MNHEY, CDR2 SVGAGI. The CDR3 DNA sequence: TGTGCCAGCGCAGGGAATACTAACTATGGCTACACCTTC. Encoded protein: CASAGNTNYGYTF.

The CDR3 loop reads CASSLNRGPWEQYF. CDR3 nucleotide sequence: TGTGCCAGCAGCCTAAACAGGGGCCCCTGGGAGCAGTACTTC. This chain connects TRBV3-1 (or the pseudogene TRBV3-2) to TRBJ2-7, with 7 bases that match TRBD1. The germline CDR1 and CDR2 sequences are LGHDT and YNNKEL (reference sequence). The CDR3 is 14 amino acids. V lost 4 bases, J lost 7 bases, and 10 bases stayed unmatched.

The gene calls are TRBV13 and TRBJ1-5, with D hard to call. There are 15 residues in the CDR3. Trimming left V 0 bases short and J 3 bases short, with 9 bases between. Looked up from germline, CDR1 is PRHDT and CDR2 is FYEKMQ (reference sequence). The CDR3 loop is CASSLGLAVNQPQHF. In DNA, the CDR3 is TGTGCCAGCAGCTTAGGCCTTGCGGTCAATCAGCCCCAGCATTTT.

This clone appeared a single time. V and J are TRBV5-1 and TRBJ2-2, with a weak D call TRBD2 (6 bases). Trimming removed 3 bases from V and 0 bases from J, with 12 bases in between. This CDR3 has 16 residues. The V gene's germline CDR1 is SGHRS and CDR2 YFSETQ. CDR3 loop: CASSSVGGANTGELFF. The DNA for the CDR3 is TGCGCCAGCAGCTCTGTGGGGGGAGCGAACACCGGGGAGCTGTTTTTT.

The V call is TRBV6-5, the J call TRBJ1-2, with a possible D match to TRBD1 (6 bases). The CDR3 loop spans 12 amino acids. The germline gives CDR1 MNHEY, CDR2 SVGAGI. V lost 8 bases and J 4 bases, leaving 11 bases between the germline ends. The CDR3 loop reads CASSTGPYGYTF. Here the CDR3 DNA reads TGTGCCAGCTCGACAGGACCCTATGGCTACACCTTC.

V and J are TRBV19 and TRBJ2-1, with 8 bases identical to TRBD1. V was pared by 4 bases and J by 1 base, with 3 bases of the junction left unmatched. This CDR3 is built from 15 residues. Germline V CDR1 and CDR2: LNHDA, SQIVND (reference sequence). The CDR3: CASSKGQGSYNEQFF. CDR3 in DNA: TGTGCCAGTAGTAAAGGACAGGGATCCTACAATGAGCAGTTCTTC.

The rearrangement uses TRBV13 and TRBJ1-6; TRBD1 agrees at 8 bases. Germline values: CDR1 PRHDT, CDR2 FYEKMQ (reference sequence). The CDR3 is 14 amino acids. Unmatched junction bases numbered 7, after V lost 5 bases and J lost 10 bases. In DNA, the CDR3 is TGTGCCAGCAGCCCCGACAGGGGCTTCTCACCCCTCCACTTT. Protein product: CASSPDRGFSPLHF.

The V call is TRBV18, the J call TRBJ1-3; TRBD1 is a possible D gene (6 bases). The CDR3 has 16 residues. Deletions cut 5 bases from V and 2 bases from J, with 16 bases between. Germline assignment: CDR1 KGHSH and CDR2 LQKENI. The CDR3 nucleotides are TGTGCCAGCTCAAACAGTACAGGGCTTCCTGGAAACACCATATATTTT. Translation: CASSNSTGLPGNTIYF.

The rearrangement joins TRBV5-1 to TRBJ1-2; 8 bases map to TRBD1. This CDR3 is 14 amino acids long. CDR1 and CDR2 (germline): SGHRS, YFSETQ. V lost 0 bases, J lost 8 bases, and 6 bases stayed unmatched. The CDR3 nucleotides read TGCGCCAGCAGCTTGGCGACAGGGGAAGGCGGCTACACCTTC. Translation: CASSLATGEGGYTF.

This CDR3 is CASSEVRGQQPQHF. The CDR3, as DNA: TGTGCCAGCAGTGAGGTCAGGGGGCAGCAGCCCCAGCATTTT. V is TRBV2 and J is TRBJ1-5, with TRBD1 matching over 8 bases. This CDR3 spans 14 amino acids. V shed 3 bases and J 7 bases; nucleotides not matched to a gene: 5. Germline assignment: CDR1 SNHLY and CDR2 FYNNEI.

V usage is TRBV19 and J usage is TRBJ2-7; 10 bases are a match to TRBD1. V dropped 8 bases and J dropped 1; count of bases not matched to a gene: 5. The CDR3 consists of 14 residues. Germline CDR1 reads LNHDA; CDR2 reads SQIVND (reference sequence). The CDR3 loop is CASPADRGSYEQYF. CDR3 coding DNA: TGTGCCAGTCCGGCGGACAGGGGGTCCTACGAGCAGTACTTC.

The chain recombines TRBV6-5 with TRBJ1-1, with 9 positions matching TRBD1. With V trimmed by 2 bases and J by 5 bases, 9 bases remained unmatched. This CDR3 has 16 residues. CDR1 is MNHEY, CDR2 SVGAGI, per germline. In nucleotides, the CDR3 is TGTGCCAGCAGTTACGGTTCACAGGGGGCGAAAACTGAAGCTTTCTTT. Translating it yields CASSYGSQGAKTEAFF.

The chain recombines TRBV30 with TRBJ2-7; 11 bases agree with TRBD1. J gave up 6 bases and V 1 base, and 14 bases lay outside the gene matches. Germline values: CDR1 GTSNPN, CDR2 SVGIG (reference sequence). The CDR3 is 17 residues long. The CDR3 DNA reads TGTGCCTGGAGTGGGACAGGGGGCGCAGGTACGATGGGCGAGCAGTACTTC. This translates into CAWSGTGGAGTMGEQYF.

The DNA for the CDR3 is TGTGCCAGCAGCCAAGCCCGGTTCGGTAGGAGCTCCTACGAGCAGTACTTC. It yields the protein CASSQARFGRSSYEQYF. This sequence joins TRBV3-1 (or the pseudogene TRBV3-2) and TRBJ2-7; unclear D gene. The CDR3 extends over 17 amino acids. CDR1 LGHDT and CDR2 YNNKEL come from the germline V gene (reference sequence). V lost 1 base and J lost 0, with 16 bases in between.